What follows are 8 T cell receptor beta chains derived from one specimen sequenced in a study of CD8 T cells in Susac syndrome. RNA, at about 0.45 to 1 ug, was reverse transcribed with random hexamers. TCRdb processed the immunoSEQ multiplex PCR reads anew with MiXCR; each CDR3 protein has one entry. The repertoire holds about 120,000 distinct CDR3 sequences, with 94% as singletons. Material: CD4+ T cells from PBMCs. These receptors were collected from a human donor in good health.

This clonotype was observed a few times. The CDR3 nucleotides read TGTGCCAGCAGCTTGGGGGTCAACAATGAGCAGTTCTTC. Its translation is CASSLGVNNEQFF. This chain joins TRBV5-4 and TRBJ2-1; D gene ambiguous. CDR1 is SGHNT and CDR2 is YYREEE in the germline V gene (reference sequence). The germline V and J ends were trimmed by 0 bases and 5 bases, with 6 bases remaining between them. The CDR3 totals 13 residues.

This chain links TRBV12-3 or TRBV12-4 with TRBJ2-7; possibly TRBD1 for D (7 bases). The length of the CDR3 is 14 residues. Trimming cost V 6 bases and J 2 bases, with 14 bases left between them. The CDR3 protein is CASRAGQNAYEQYF. The CDR3 region has the DNA TGTGCCAGCAGGGCGGGACAGAATGCCTACGAGCAGTACTTC.

The rearrangement uses TRBV6-2 or TRBV6-3 and TRBJ2-3; tentative D call: TRBD2 (6 bases). The V gene's germline CDR1 is MNHEY and CDR2 SVGEGT. The CDR3 totals 13 residues. V dropped 8 bases and J dropped 5 bases, with 14 bases sitting between them. The CDR3 DNA follows: TGTGCCAGCCGGCGGGGCTCCTTAGATACGCAGTATTTT. It translates to CASRRGSLDTQYF.

The chain couples TRBV19 to TRBJ2-7; TRBD2 matches at 12 bases. CDR1 and CDR2 (germline): LNHDA, SQIVND (reference sequence). V lost 9 bases and J lost 7; bases outside the gene matches: 10. The CDR3 runs to 14 residues. The CDR3 region is CASSVTSGRGEQYF. Here the CDR3 DNA reads TGTGCCAGCAGTGTGACTAGCGGGAGAGGGGAGCAGTACTTC.

The chain employs TRBV7-9 and TRBJ2-3; TRBD2 matches 8 bases. V dropped 5 bases and J dropped 1; count of bases not matched to a gene: 8. Germline CDR1 reads SEHNR; CDR2 reads FQNEAQ (reference sequence). The CDR3 spans 16 residues. For the CDR3, the DNA is TGTGCCAGCAGCCCCCGACTAGCGAATGGCACAGATACGCAGTATTTT. The encoded protein is CASSPRLANGTDTQYF. Full variable domain (remainder filled in from reference TRBV7-9 and TRBJ2-3): DTGVSQNPRHKITKRGQNVTFRCDPISEHNRLYWYRQTLGQGPEFLTYFQNEAQLEKSRLLSDRFSAERPKGSFSTLEIQRTEQGDSAMYLCASSPRLANGTDTQYFGPGTRLTVL.

The chain recombines TRBV18 with TRBJ1-1; D gene uncertain. The CDR3 is 14 residues long. V lost 0 bases to trimming and J lost 0 bases, with 5 bases between them. Germline V gives CDR1 KGHSH, CDR2 LQKENI. The CDR3 spells CASSPPALNTEAFF. The CDR3 coding sequence is TGTGCCAGCTCACCACCGGCATTGAACACTGAAGCTTTCTTT.

The chain couples TRBV2 to TRBJ2-3, with D unresolved. The CDR3 covers 14 residues. Trimming stripped 6 bases from V and 2 bases from J, with 12 bases between. Germline lookup yields CDR1 SNHLY and CDR2 FYNNEI. The CDR3 sequence is CASSVAPNTDTQYF. In DNA, the CDR3 is TGTGCCAGCAGCGTAGCTCCGAACACAGATACGCAGTATTTT.

The gene calls are TRBV3-1 and TRBJ2-2; tentative D call: TRBD2 (5 bases). Germline V gives CDR1 LGHDT, CDR2 YNNKEL (reference sequence). The CDR3 length is 15 residues. The V end lost 6 bases, the J end lost 1 base, and 12 bases lay between the germline ends. CDR3 residues: CASSRRSGNTGELFF. The CDR3 DNA sequence: TGTGCCAGCAGTAGGAGGAGCGGGAACACCGGGGAGCTGTTTTTT.